This passage covers 19 T cell receptor beta chains from one sample sequenced in a study of monozygotic twins with inflammatory bowel disease. TCRdb re-called the 5' RACE reads; every CDR3 protein appears as one record, without DNA. This sample's clone table lists 300,000 to 450,000 distinct CDR3 sequences. Source material: blood. These receptors were taken from a human donor with ulcerative colitis or Crohn's disease, or a healthy co-twin of an affected twin (not recorded which).

The chain recombines TRBV12-3 or TRBV12-4 with TRBJ2-1; absent DNA, TCRdb's TRBD2 call cannot be checked. This CDR3 region has 11 residues. The CDR3 region is CASSPRDEQFF.

V gene TRBV12-3 or TRBV12-4 combines with J gene TRBJ2-2; the TCRdb D gene call, TRBD1, has no DNA to confirm it. This CDR3 has 14 residues. The chain's CDR3 is CAGGGPVNTGELFF.

CDR3 protein: CASSQDDLAGGAGELFF. The chain carries TRBV3-1 and TRBJ2-2; TCRdb reports TRBD2, a call that lacks DNA to check it against. Germline V gene sequence: CDR1 LGHDT, CDR2 YNNKEL (reference sequence). This CDR3 comprises 17 residues.

The chain's CDR3 is CASRDRASNQPQHF. This chain joins TRBV3-1 and TRBJ1-5; TCRdb's D call, TRBD1, is unchecked because there is no DNA. Germline V gene lookup returns CDR1 LGHDT and CDR2 YNNKEL (reference sequence). This CDR3 comprises 14 residues.

The chain recombines TRBV20-1 with TRBJ2-1; TCRdb designates TRBD1, a call that cannot be tested without DNA. The CDR3 runs to 12 residues. Germline V gene data show CDR1 as DFQATT and CDR2 as SNEGSKA (reference sequence). The CDR3 loop is CSTRGGRYEQFF.

This chain joins TRBV12-3 or TRBV12-4 and TRBJ1-5; the D call of TRBD1 rests on TCRdb alone, since no DNA is present to check it. The CDR3 is 17 residues long. CDR3 region: CASSPTDRTYSNQPQHF.

The V call is TRBV7-9, the J call TRBJ2-7. The CDR3 is made up of 15 amino acids. The germline V gene has CDR1 SEHNR and CDR2 FQNEAQ (reference sequence). The CDR3 sequence: CASSLARTGPYEQYF.

The chain combines TRBV12-3 or TRBV12-4 with TRBJ2-1; TCRdb's D call of TRBD1 is untestable without DNA. The CDR3 sequence is 18 residues long. The CDR3 loop reads CASSSTWQGAGPYNEQFF.

The V gene is TRBV14, the J gene TRBJ1-3; no DNA is available, so the TRBD1 call from TCRdb remains unchecked. There are 16 residues in the CDR3. Germline CDR1 SGHDN, CDR2 FVKESK. The CDR3 protein is CASSHLVGDSGNTIYF.

The V and J genes are TRBV11-2 and TRBJ1-4. The V gene's germline CDR1 is SGHAT and CDR2 FQNNGV. This CDR3 has 13 residues. The CDR3 reads CASSLYIRQKLFF.

The chain carries TRBV4-3 and TRBJ2-5; TCRdb lists TRBD1, though no DNA is available to test this call. CDR3 length: 15 residues. Germline CDR1 and CDR2: LGHNA and YSLEER. The CDR3 protein is CASSHGAGGRETQYF.

The chain recombines TRBV7-9 with TRBJ1-3; TCRdb's assignment of TRBD1 cannot be checked, as there is no DNA. The germline gives CDR1 SEHNR, CDR2 FQNEAQ (reference sequence). The CDR3 covers 14 residues. CDR3: CASSSRGDGNTIYF.

The V gene is TRBV7-9, the J gene TRBJ2-5. This CDR3 contains 15 residues. Germline V gene sequence: CDR1 SEHNR, CDR2 FQNEAQ (reference sequence). This CDR3 is CASSPRTEYQETQYF.

The chain recombines TRBV7-2 with TRBJ2-5; TCRdb's assignment of TRBD2 cannot be checked, as there is no DNA. CDR1 and CDR2 from the germline V gene are SGHTA and FQGNSA. The CDR3 consists of 15 residues. CDR3 loop: CASSADRGPQETQYF.

The V gene is TRBV24-1, the J gene TRBJ2-3; TCRdb selects TRBD2, and the lack of DNA leaves this call unchecked. Germline-derived CDR1 and CDR2 are KGHDR and SFDVKD. The CDR3 loop spans 14 amino acids. The CDR3: CATSAKGPSDTQYF.

This rearrangement joins TRBV5-1 to TRBJ1-1. CDR3 size: 12 residues. Germline assignment: CDR1 SGHRS and CDR2 YFSETQ. CDR3 residues: CASSLTTTEAFF.

The chain links TRBV6-5 to TRBJ2-5; TCRdb gives TRBD1 as the D gene, but with no DNA this cannot be confirmed. Germline CDR1 is MNHEY and CDR2 is SVGAGI. The CDR3 runs to 12 residues. CDR3 in amino acids: CATWTPGETQYF.

This chain uses TRBV7-3 with TRBJ2-1; TCRdb indicates TRBD2, and absent DNA this call remains unverified. Germline V gene lookup returns CDR1 SGHTA and CDR2 FQGTGA. The CDR3 runs 16 residues. CDR3 protein: CASSLHPTSGVFEQFF.

The genes are TRBV7-3 and TRBJ2-1; no DNA is available, so the TRBD2 call from TCRdb remains unchecked. The CDR3 has 15 residues. Germline loops: CDR1 SGHTA, CDR2 FQGTGA. CDR3 region: CASSIEAGGYNEQFF.